The 2 T cell receptor beta chains reported below all come from one sample, sequenced in a study of sequential checkpoint blockade in melanoma. Treatment here: randomized to nivolumab then ipilimumab (arm A) or the reverse (arm B). The data were produced by immunoSEQ multiplex PCR, yet TCRdb's version contains in-frame clones alone and is incomplete. This repertoire shows fewer than 35,000 clones, around 88% found once; its top ten account for roughly 23%. The sample here was CD8+ T cells sorted from blood (inferred from file names), taken from a patient given nivolumab and ipilimumab in sequence. These TCRs come from a human donor with melanoma.

The chain couples TRBV7-8 to TRBJ2-7; D not certain. Germline-derived CDR1 and CDR2 are SGHVS and FQNEAQ. Trimming left V 0 bases short and J 0 bases short, with 12 bases between. CDR3 length: 16 residues. CDR3 amino acids: CASSLAPRQSSYEQYF. Here the CDR3 DNA reads TGTGCCAGCAGCTTAGCACCGCGACAAAGCTCCTACGAGCAGTACTTC.

J is TRBJ1-1 and V is TRBV19; tentative D call: TRBD1 (5 bases). The CDR3 extends over 15 amino acids. The germline V and J ends were trimmed by 3 bases and 0 bases, with 11 bases remaining between them. Germline-derived CDR1 and CDR2 are LNHDA and SQIVND (reference sequence). The CDR3 is CASSMQGRLNTEAFF. The CDR3 DNA sequence: TGTGCCAGTAGTATGCAGGGCCGATTGAACACTGAAGCTTTCTTT.